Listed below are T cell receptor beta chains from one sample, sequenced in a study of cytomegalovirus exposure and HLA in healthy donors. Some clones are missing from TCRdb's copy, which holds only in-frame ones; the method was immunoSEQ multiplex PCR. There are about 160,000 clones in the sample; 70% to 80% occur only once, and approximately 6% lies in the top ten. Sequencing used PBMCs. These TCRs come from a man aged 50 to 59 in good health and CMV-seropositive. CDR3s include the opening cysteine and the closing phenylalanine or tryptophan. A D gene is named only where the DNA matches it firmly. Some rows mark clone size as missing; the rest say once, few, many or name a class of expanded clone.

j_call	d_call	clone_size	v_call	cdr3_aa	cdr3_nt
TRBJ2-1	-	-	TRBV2	CASITLTGSSYNEQFF	TGTGCCAGCATTACGTTGACAGGCAGCTCCTACAATGAGCAGTTCTTC
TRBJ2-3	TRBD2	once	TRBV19	CASSMALAGSTDTQYF	TGTGCCAGTAGTATGGCGCTAGCGGGGAGCACAGATACGCAGTATTTT
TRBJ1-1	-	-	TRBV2	CASSDWPNTEAFF	TGTGCCAGCAGTGATTGGCCCAACACTGAAGCTTTCTTT
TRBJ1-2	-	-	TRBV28	CASRGVGGNYGYTF	TGTGCCAGCAGGGGAGTAGGGGGTAACTATGGCTACACCTTC
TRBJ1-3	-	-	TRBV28	CASIESRSGNTIYF	TGTGCCAGCATTGAAAGCCGCTCTGGAAACACCATATATTTT
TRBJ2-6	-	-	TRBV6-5	CASSVTASGANVLTF	TGTGCCAGCAGTGTCACAGCTTCAGGGGCCAACGTCCTGACTTTC
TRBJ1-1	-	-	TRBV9	CASSPLVAGSSTEAFF	TGTGCCAGCAGCCCCCTCGTCGCGGGAAGTTCCACTGAAGCTTTCTTT
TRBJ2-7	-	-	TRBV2	CASIRAYEQYF	TGTGCCAGCATAAGAGCCTACGAGCAGTACTTC
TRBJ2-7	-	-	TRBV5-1	CASSLGSREQYF	TGCGCCAGCAGCTTGGGGTCTCGGGAGCAGTACTTC
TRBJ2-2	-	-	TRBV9	CASREHPNTGELFF	TGTGCCAGCAGAGAGCACCCGAACACCGGGGAGCTGTTTTTT
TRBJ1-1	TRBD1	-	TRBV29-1	CSVPGTDYMNTEAFF	TGCAGCGTTCCCGGGACAGATTATATGAACACTGAAGCTTTCTTT
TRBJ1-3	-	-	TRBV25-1	CASSELGGAGNTIYF	TGTGCCAGCAGTGAATTAGGAGGAGCTGGAAACACCATATATTTT
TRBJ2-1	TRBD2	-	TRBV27	CASSAGGPSEQFF	TGTGCCAGCAGCGCGGGAGGGCCCAGTGAGCAGTTCTTC
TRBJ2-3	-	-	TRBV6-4	CASSEDTTDTQYF	TGTGCCAGCAGTGAGGACACCACAGATACGCAGTATTTT
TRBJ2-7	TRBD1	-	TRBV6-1	CASSDRGLVYEQYF	TGTGCCAGCAGTGACAGGGGGCTCGTCTACGAGCAGTACTTC
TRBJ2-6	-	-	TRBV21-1	CASSKESPSSGANVLTF	TGTGCCAGCAGCAAAGAATCGCCCAGCTCTGGGGCCAACGTCCTGACTTTC
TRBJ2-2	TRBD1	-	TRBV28	CASSLNGQGKTGELFF	TGTGCCAGCAGTTTAAATGGACAGGGTAAAACCGGGGAGCTGTTTTTT
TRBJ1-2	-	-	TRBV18	CASSPSEGSRSYTF	TGTGCCAGCTCGCCCTCGGAGGGAAGTAGAAGCTACACCTTC
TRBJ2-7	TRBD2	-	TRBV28	CASSIGTSGSPSYEQYF	TGTGCCAGCAGTATAGGGACTAGCGGGAGTCCATCCTACGAGCAGTACTTC
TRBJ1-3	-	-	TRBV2	CASSGGGRSGNTIYF	TGTGCCAGCAGCGGGGGTGGAAGGTCTGGAAACACCATATATTTT
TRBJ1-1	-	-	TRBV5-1	CASSLAGGSAEAFF	TGCGCCAGCAGCTTGGCGGGGGGCTCGGCTGAAGCTTTCTTT
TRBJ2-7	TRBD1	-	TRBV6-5	CASSYSVTGDEQYF	TGTGCCAGCAGTTACTCGGTGACAGGGGACGAGCAGTACTTC
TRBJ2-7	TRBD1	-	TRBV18	CASSPGTGDTYEQYF	TGTGCCAGCTCACCCGGGACAGGGGATACCTACGAGCAGTACTTC
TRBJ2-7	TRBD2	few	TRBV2	CASSDRLAGFYEQYF	TGTGCCAGCAGTGACAGACTAGCGGGGTTCTACGAGCAGTACTTC
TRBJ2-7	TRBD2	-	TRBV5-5	CASSYETSGRAYEQYF	TGTGCCAGCAGCTACGAGACTAGCGGGAGGGCCTACGAGCAGTACTTC
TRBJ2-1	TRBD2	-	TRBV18	CASSPWREGPGNEQFF	TGTGCCAGCTCACCATGGCGGGAGGGCCCAGGTAATGAGCAGTTCTTC
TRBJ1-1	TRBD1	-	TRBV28	CASNDRTGGRTETFF	TGTGCCAGCAACGACCGGACAGGGGGCAGGACTGAAACTTTCTTT
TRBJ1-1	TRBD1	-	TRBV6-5	CASSWRDSTEAFF	TGTGCCAGCAGTTGGCGGGACAGCACTGAAGCTTTCTTT
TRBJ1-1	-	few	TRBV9	CASGGGTEAFF	TGTGCCAGCGGGGGGGGGACTGAAGCTTTCTTT
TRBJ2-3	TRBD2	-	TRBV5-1	CASSPLPGLAGGDTQYF	TGCGCCAGCAGCCCATTACCGGGACTAGCGGGAGGAGATACGCAGTATTTT
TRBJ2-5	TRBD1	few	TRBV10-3	CAVSRTGEETQYF	TGTGCCGTCTCGAGGACAGGGGAAGAGACCCAGTACTTC
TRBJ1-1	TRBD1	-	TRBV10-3	CAIKGQAMNTEAFF	TGTGCCATCAAAGGACAGGCGATGAACACTGAAGCTTTCTTT
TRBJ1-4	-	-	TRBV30	CAWGGQEKLFF	TGTGCCTGGGGAGGCCAAGAAAAACTGTTTTTT